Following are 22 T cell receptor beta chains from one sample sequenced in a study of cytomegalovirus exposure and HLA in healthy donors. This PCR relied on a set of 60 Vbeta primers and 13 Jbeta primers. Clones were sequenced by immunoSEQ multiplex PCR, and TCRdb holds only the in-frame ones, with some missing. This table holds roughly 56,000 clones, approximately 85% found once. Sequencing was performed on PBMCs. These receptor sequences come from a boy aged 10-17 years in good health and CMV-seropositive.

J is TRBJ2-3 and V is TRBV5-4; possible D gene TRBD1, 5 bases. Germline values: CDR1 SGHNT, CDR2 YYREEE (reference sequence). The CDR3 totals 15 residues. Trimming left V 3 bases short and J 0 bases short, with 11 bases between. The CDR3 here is CASSSRARSTDTQYF. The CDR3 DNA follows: TGTGCCAGCAGCTCCAGGGCCCGTAGCACAGATACGCAGTATTTT.

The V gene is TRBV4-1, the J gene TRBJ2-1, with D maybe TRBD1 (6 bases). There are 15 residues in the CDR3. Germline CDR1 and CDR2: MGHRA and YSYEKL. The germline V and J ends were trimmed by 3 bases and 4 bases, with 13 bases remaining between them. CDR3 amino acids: CASSHGQFNYNEQFF. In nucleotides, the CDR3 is TGCGCCAGCAGCCACGGACAGTTTAATTACAATGAGCAGTTCTTC.

The CDR3 loop is CASSIRGQSSYEQYF. DNA of the CDR3: TGTGCCAGTAGTATAAGGGGCCAAAGCTCCTACGAGCAGTACTTC. The chain uses TRBV19 and TRBJ2-7; D possibly corresponds to TRBD1 (5 bases). Germline V CDR1 and CDR2: LNHDA, SQIVND (reference sequence). This CDR3 is built from 15 residues. V shed 2 bases and J shed 0 bases, with 11 bases lying between them.

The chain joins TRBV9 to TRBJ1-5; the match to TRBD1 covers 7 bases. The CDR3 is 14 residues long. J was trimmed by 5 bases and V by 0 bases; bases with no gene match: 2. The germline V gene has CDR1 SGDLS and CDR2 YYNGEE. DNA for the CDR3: TGTGCCAGCAGCGTAGGGGACAGTTATCAGCCCCAGCATTTT. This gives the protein CASSVGDSYQPQHF. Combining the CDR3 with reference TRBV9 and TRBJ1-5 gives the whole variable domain DSGVTQTPKHLITATGQRVTLRCSPRSGDLSVYWYQQSLDQGLQFLIQYYNGEERAKGNILERFSAQQFPDLHSELNLSSLELGDSALYFCASSVGDSYQPQHFGDGTRLSIL.

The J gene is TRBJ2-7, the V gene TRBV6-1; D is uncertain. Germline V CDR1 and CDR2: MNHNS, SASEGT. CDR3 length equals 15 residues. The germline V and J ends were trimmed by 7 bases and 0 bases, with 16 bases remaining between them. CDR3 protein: CASTLSITSSYEQYF. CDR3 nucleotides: TGTGCCAGCACCTTATCAATAACGAGCTCCTACGAGCAGTACTTC.

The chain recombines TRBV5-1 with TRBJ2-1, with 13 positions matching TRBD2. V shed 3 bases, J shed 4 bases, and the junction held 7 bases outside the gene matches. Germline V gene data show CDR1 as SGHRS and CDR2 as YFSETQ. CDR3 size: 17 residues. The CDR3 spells CASSYSGTSGVYNEQFF. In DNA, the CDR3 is TGCGCCAGCAGCTACTCCGGGACTAGCGGGGTATACAATGAGCAGTTCTTC.

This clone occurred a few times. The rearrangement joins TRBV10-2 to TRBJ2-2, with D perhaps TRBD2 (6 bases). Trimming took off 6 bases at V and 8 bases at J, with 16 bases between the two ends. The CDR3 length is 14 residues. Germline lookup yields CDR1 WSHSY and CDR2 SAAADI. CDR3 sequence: CASSIGTATGELFF. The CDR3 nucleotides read TGCGCCAGCAGCATTGGGACTGCCACAGGGGAGCTGTTTTTT.

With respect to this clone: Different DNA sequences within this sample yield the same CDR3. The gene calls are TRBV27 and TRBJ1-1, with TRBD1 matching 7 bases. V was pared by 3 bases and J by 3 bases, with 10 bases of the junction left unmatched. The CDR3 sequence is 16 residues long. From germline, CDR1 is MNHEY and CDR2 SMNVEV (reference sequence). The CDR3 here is CASSFRTGRRDTEAFF. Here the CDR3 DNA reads TGTGCCAGCAGTTTCCGGACAGGAAGAAGGGACACTGAAGCTTTCTTT.

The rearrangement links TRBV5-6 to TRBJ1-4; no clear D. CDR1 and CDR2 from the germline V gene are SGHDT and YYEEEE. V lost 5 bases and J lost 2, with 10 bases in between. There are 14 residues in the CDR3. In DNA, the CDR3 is TGTGCCAGCAGTTACCGGGAGACTAATGAAAAACTGTTTTTT. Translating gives CASSYRETNEKLFF.

CDR3 loop: CASSLGARGRDTEAFF. The CDR3 DNA follows: TGTGCCAGCAGCTTGGGTGCCAGGGGGCGGGACACTGAAGCTTTCTTT. The chain combines TRBV5-6 with TRBJ1-1; TRBD1 agrees at 8 bases. The V segment lost 0 bases and the J segment 3 bases; nucleotides outside the gene matches: 7. Germline V CDR1 and CDR2: SGHDT, YYEEEE. The CDR3 is 16 residues long.

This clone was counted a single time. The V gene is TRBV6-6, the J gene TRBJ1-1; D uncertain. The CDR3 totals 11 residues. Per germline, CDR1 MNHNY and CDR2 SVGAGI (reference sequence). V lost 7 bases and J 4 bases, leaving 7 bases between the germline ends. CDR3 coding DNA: TGTGCCAGCACTTTCGGCACTGAAGCTTTCTTT. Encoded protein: CASTFGTEAFF.

In DNA, the CDR3 is TGCGCCAGTCTCGGACTAGCATTCAGAGGCAATGAGCAGTTCTTC. This gives the protein CASLGLAFRGNEQFF. The genes are TRBV10-2 and TRBJ2-1, with TRBD2 matching 8 bases. There are 15 residues in the CDR3. Unmatched junction bases numbered 13, after V lost 9 bases and J lost 6 bases. Per the germline V gene, CDR1 is WSHSY and CDR2 is SAAADI.

The CDR3 is CASSDSTGGNYNEQFF. CDR3 coding DNA: TGTGCCAGCAGTGACTCGACGGGGGGGAACTACAATGAGCAGTTCTTC. The genes are TRBV6-4 and TRBJ2-1, with 8 bases aligning to TRBD2. This CDR3 comprises 16 residues. Germline lookup yields CDR1 MRHNA and CDR2 SNTAGT. The ends lost 0 bases at V and 3 bases at J; junction bases unmatched: 4.

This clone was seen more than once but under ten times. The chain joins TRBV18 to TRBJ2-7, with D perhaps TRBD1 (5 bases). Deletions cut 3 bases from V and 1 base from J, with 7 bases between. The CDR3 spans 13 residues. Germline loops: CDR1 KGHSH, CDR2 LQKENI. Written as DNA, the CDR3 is TGTGCCAGCTCACCCCGACAGTCCTACGAGCAGTACTTC. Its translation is CASSPRQSYEQYF.

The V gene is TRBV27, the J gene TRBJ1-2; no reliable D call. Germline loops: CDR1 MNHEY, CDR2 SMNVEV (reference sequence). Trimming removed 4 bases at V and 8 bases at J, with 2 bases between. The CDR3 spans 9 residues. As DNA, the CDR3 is TGTGCCAGCAGTTCGGGCTACACCTTC. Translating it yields CASSSGYTF.

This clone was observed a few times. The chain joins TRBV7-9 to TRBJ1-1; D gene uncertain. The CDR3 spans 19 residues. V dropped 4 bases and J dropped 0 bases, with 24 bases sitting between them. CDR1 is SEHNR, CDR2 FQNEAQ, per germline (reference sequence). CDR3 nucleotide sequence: TGTGCCAGCAGCTCACTCGAACACTACAACCCGATAATGAACACTGAAGCTTTCTTT. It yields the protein CASSSLEHYNPIMNTEAFF.

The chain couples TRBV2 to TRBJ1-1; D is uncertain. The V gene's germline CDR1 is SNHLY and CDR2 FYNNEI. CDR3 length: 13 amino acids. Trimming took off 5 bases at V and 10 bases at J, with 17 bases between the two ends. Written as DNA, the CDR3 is TGTGCCAGCAGTTATACCCTCTTCGGAGGAGCTTTCTTT. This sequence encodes CASSYTLFGGAFF.

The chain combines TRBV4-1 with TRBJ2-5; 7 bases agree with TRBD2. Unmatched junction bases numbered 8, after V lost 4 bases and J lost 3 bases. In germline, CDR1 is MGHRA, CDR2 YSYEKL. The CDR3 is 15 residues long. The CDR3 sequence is CASSPYVREEETQYF. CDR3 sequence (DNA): TGCGCCAGCAGCCCTTACGTCCGGGAGGAAGAGACCCAGTACTTC.

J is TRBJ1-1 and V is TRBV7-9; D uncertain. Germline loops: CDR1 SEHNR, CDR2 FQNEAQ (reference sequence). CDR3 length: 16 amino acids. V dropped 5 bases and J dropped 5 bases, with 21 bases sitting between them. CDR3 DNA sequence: TGTGCCAGCAGCCCTCCTGGCCGGCGGGTCGGAACTGAAGCTTTCTTT. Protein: CASSPPGRRVGTEAFF.

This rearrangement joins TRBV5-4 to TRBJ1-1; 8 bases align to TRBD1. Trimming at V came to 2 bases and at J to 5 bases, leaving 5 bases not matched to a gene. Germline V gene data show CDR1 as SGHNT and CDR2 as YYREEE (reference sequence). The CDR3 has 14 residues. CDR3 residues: CASSLARGQTEAFF. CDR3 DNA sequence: TGTGCCAGCAGCTTAGCCAGGGGGCAGACTGAAGCTTTCTTT.

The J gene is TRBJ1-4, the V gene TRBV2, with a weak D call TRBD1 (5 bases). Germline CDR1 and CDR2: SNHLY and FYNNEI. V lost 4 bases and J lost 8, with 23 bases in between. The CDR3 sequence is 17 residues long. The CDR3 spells CASSGSAMGGVNEKLFF. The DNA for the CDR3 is TGTGCCAGCAGTGGATCGGCCATGGGGGGGGTGAACGAAAAACTGTTTTTT.

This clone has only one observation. CDR3 region: CASSPVETQYF. CDR3 DNA: TGTGCCAGCAGTCCTGTGGAGACCCAGTACTTC. This sequence joins TRBV2 and TRBJ2-5; D remains ambiguous. From germline, CDR1 is SNHLY and CDR2 FYNNEI. V was shortened by 5 bases and J by 5 bases, with 6 bases between the two germline ends. The CDR3 is made up of 11 amino acids.